Sequencing of this TCR beta chain was carried out in a study of blood T cell repertoires in COVID-19. Study details: Acute and convalescent COVID-19 samples came from the United States, Italy and Spain. PBMCs, B-cell-depleted T cells, or T cells provided the cDNA or gDNA that made up the material.

Looked up from germline, CDR1 is SGHVS and CDR2 is FNYEAQ. V lost 8 bases, J lost 1 base, and 11 bases lay in between. The CDR3 length is 13 residues. This clone appeared once. In the original analysis: Cell counts per sample came from amplifying reference gene primers. Only in-frame clones appear in the TCRdb table, and some are missing; sequencing was by immunoSEQ multiplex PCR. For V, J and clone size, that table is used; D and trimming come from the DNA. This sample yields roughly 380,000 clones, of which roughly 85% are seen a single time; approximately 3.6% belongs to the top ten. The gene calls are TRBV7-6 and TRBJ2-5; D possibly corresponds to TRBD2 (7 bases). Sequencing used peripheral blood. The TCR comes from a woman younger than 30 with acute or convalescent COVID-19. CDR3 sequence: CASLRGPQETQYF. The DNA of the CDR3 is TGTGCCAGCCTGCGGGGGCCCCAAGAGACCCAGTACTTC. Full variable domain (missing parts from reference TRBV7-6 and TRBJ2-5): GAGVSQSPRYKVTKRGQDVALRCDPISGHVSLYWYRQALGQGPEFLTYFNYEAQQDKSGLPNDRFSAERPEGSISTLTIQRTEQRDSAMYRCASLRGPQETQYFGPGTRLLVL.